This T cell receptor (beta chain) was identified in a study of blood T cell repertoires in COVID-19. Overall study: COVID-19 samples, acute and convalescent, were from the United States, Italy and Spain. Sources were T cells, B-cell-depleted T cells, or PBMCs; the material itself was cDNA or gDNA.

As handled by the study authors: Reference gene primer amplification gave estimated nucleated cell counts. Generated by immunoSEQ multiplex PCR, the TCRdb table keeps only in-frame clones and is missing some. V and J calls and clone size come straight from that table; D and trimming were deduced from the DNA. The table records fewer than 300,000 clones, approximately 90% of them present only once. The CDR3 spans 16 residues. V was pared by 4 bases and J by 0 bases, with 7 bases of the junction left unmatched. CDR1 and CDR2 from the germline V gene are LNHDA and SQIVND (reference sequence). Specimen: peripheral blood. This chain connects TRBV19 to TRBJ1-1; 8 nucleotides line up with TRBD1. The TCR originated in a man between 25 and 39 years old with acute or convalescent COVID-19. The CDR3 nucleotides are TGTGCCAGTAGTAAACCCCGACAGGGGATGAACACTGAAGCTTTCTTT. Encoded protein: CASSKPRQGMNTEAFF.